The 13 T cell receptor beta chains given below trace back to one sample, sequenced in a study of beta chain features in type 1 diabetes. General study findings and limits: There was a moderate but significant shortening of TCRB CDR3s in all four CD4+ subsets of Type 1 diabetes patients.

Every bit of the isolated RNA underwent reverse transcription, so sequencing read expressed TCRB transcripts. The assay was immunoSEQ multiplex PCR, and TCRdb's table has in-frame clones only and misses some. Among under 350,000 clones listed, around 25% were seen once. Their specific antigens are unknown. Material for sequencing was naive CD4+ T cells from blood. Source of these receptors: a woman in her 30s with type 1 diabetes.

The gene calls are TRBV28 and TRBJ2-7, with D possibly being TRBD1 (7 bases). V lost 8 bases and J lost 4, with 12 bases in between. Germline CDR1 MDHEN, CDR2 SYDVKM. The length of the CDR3 is 12 residues. The CDR3 DNA reads as TGTGCCAGCGTGGGGGGACAGTACGAGCAGTACTTC. Translating gives CASVGGQYEQYF. The entire variable domain, with the rest obtained from reference TRBV28 and TRBJ2-7, is as follows: DVKVTQSSRYLVKRTGEKVFLECVQDMDHENMFWYRQDPGLGLRLIYFSYDVKMKEKGDIPEGYSVSREKKERFSLILESASTNQTSMYLCASVGGQYEQYFGPGTRLTVT.

The V and J genes are TRBV5-1 and TRBJ2-1; D remains ambiguous. Trimming took 0 bases from V and 9 from J, leaving 7 bases between them. Germline CDR1 reads SGHRS; CDR2 reads YFSETQ. The CDR3 has 12 residues. The CDR3 loop is CASSLGRSEQFF. The CDR3 nucleotides are TGCGCCAGCAGCTTGGGACGGAGTGAGCAGTTCTTC.

This clone was seen a handful of times. This chain links TRBV7-9 with TRBJ1-5; D is undetermined. CDR1 is SEHNR and CDR2 is FQNEAQ in the germline V gene (reference sequence). The CDR3 runs 12 residues. The V and J ends lost 6 bases and 3 bases respectively, with 6 bases between them. CDR3 in amino acids: CASSHTNQPQHF. CDR3 nucleotides: TGTGCCAGCAGTCACACCAATCAGCCCCAGCATTTT.

This rearrangement joins TRBV30 to TRBJ1-4, with TRBD1 identical over 7 bases. The ends lost 5 bases at V and 4 bases at J; junction bases unmatched: 4. The CDR3 is made up of 13 amino acids. Germline assignment: CDR1 GTSNPN and CDR2 SVGIG (reference sequence). CDR3 residues: CAWETGVNEKLFF. CDR3 in DNA: TGTGCCTGGGAAACAGGGGTTAATGAAAAACTGTTTTTT.

The V and J genes are TRBV7-9 and TRBJ2-3, with a possible D match to TRBD2 (5 bases). The CDR3 extends over 15 amino acids. The V and J ends lost 1 base and 6 bases respectively, with 14 bases between them. Per germline, CDR1 SEHNR and CDR2 FQNEAQ (reference sequence). The CDR3 region has the DNA TGTGCCAGCAGCTTAGTTGTACATCGGGATGATACGCAGTATTTT. Its protein product is CASSLVVHRDDTQYF.

A few counts support this clone. The CDR3 region has the DNA TGTGCCAGCACCCTATCCGGGACAGCTAACTACGAGCAGTACTTC. This gives the protein CASTLSGTANYEQYF. The chain uses TRBV27 and TRBJ2-7; 7 bases agree with TRBD1. Germline loops: CDR1 MNHEY, CDR2 SMNVEV (reference sequence). V was pared by 7 bases and J by 3 bases, with 12 bases of the junction left unmatched. The CDR3 contains 15 residues.

This sequence joins TRBV30 and TRBJ2-3; D may be TRBD1 (5 bases). The V end lost 4 bases, the J end lost 4 bases, and 12 bases lay between the germline ends. Germline V gives CDR1 GTSNPN, CDR2 SVGIG (reference sequence). The CDR3 spans 13 residues. As DNA, the CDR3 is TGTGCCTGGAACCGGGTAGGGGCAGATACGCAGTATTTT. Encoded protein: CAWNRVGADTQYF. The full variable domain, in which reference TRBV30 and TRBJ2-3 provide the parts outside the CDR3, is SQTIHQWPATLVQPVGSPLSLECTVEGTSNPNLYWYRQAAGRGLQLLFYSVGIGQISSEVPQNLSASRPQDRQFILSSKKLLLSDSGFYLCAWNRVGADTQYFGPGTRLTVL.

In the case of this clone: The same CDR3 can be traced to other DNA sequences in this sample. The rearrangement joins TRBV18 to TRBJ2-1; 7 bases line up with TRBD1. Germline CDR1 reads KGHSH; CDR2 reads LQKENI. The length of the CDR3 is 13 residues. V shed 5 bases and J 7 bases; nucleotides not matched to a gene: 5. CDR3 residues: CASSSDRVNEQFF. In DNA form, the CDR3 reads TGTGCCAGCTCAAGCGACAGGGTTAATGAGCAGTTCTTC.

The rearrangement links TRBV28 to TRBJ2-7, with 10 bases that match TRBD1. Unmatched junction bases numbered 11, after V lost 6 bases and J lost 3 bases. Germline V gives CDR1 MDHEN, CDR2 SYDVKM. The CDR3 is 16 residues long. The CDR3 protein is CASSSYAGQGSYEQYF. CDR3 DNA sequence: TGTGCCAGCAGCTCCTACGCGGGACAGGGGAGCTACGAGCAGTACTTC.

CDR3 DNA sequence: TGCGCCAGCAGCTTCAGTGGCACAGATACGCAGTATTTT. Translated: CASSFSGTDTQYF. V is TRBV5-1 and J is TRBJ2-3; D unresolved. CDR3 length equals 13 residues. V was pared by 2 bases and J by 1 base, with 5 bases between. CDR1 is SGHRS and CDR2 is YFSETQ in the germline V gene.

This clone showed up just a few times. A read error may produce the germline difference seen at one junction end. The chain has TRBV7-9 and TRBJ1-4; D is ambiguous. CDR3 size: 15 residues. The germline gives CDR1 SEHNR, CDR2 FQNEAQ (reference sequence). CDR3 DNA sequence: TGTGCCAGCAGTTTAGGGAGGCAGTTTAATGAAAAACTGTTTTTT. It translates to CASSLGRQFNEKLFF.

This chain links TRBV7-8 with TRBJ2-7; 8 bases agree with TRBD2. The CDR3 sequence is 18 residues long. V lost 5 bases, J lost 0 bases, and 15 bases stayed unmatched. Germline V lookup: CDR1 SGHVS, CDR2 FQNEAQ. In DNA, the CDR3 is TGTGCCAGCAGCATAAAGGCTAGCGGGTACTTAAGCTCCTACGAGCAGTACTTC. It codes for CASSIKASGYLSSYEQYF.

This chain joins TRBV30 and TRBJ1-1; TRBD1 agrees at 7 bases. V lost 3 bases, J lost 7 bases, and 8 bases stayed unmatched. The CDR3 has 13 residues. Germline V CDR1 and CDR2: GTSNPN, SVGIG (reference sequence). The CDR3 DNA reads TGTGCCTGGAGCGGGACAGTGGGACTTGAAGCTTTCTTT. Translated, it gives CAWSGTVGLEAFF. Full variable domain (outside the CDR3, taken from reference TRBV30 and TRBJ1-1): SQTIHQWPATLVQPVGSPLSLECTVEGTSNPNLYWYRQAAGRGLQLLFYSVGIGQISSEVPQNLSASRPQDRQFILSSKKLLLSDSGFYLCAWSGTVGLEAFFGQGTRLTVV.